This T cell receptor (beta chain) was found in a study of blood T cell repertoires in COVID-19 (dated by TCRdb to the early 2020s). Study-level background: Samples covering the acute and convalescent phases of COVID-19 were provided by collaborators in the United States, Italy and Spain. The prospective study material was composed of cDNA or gDNA derived from T cells, B-cell-depleted T cells, or PBMCs. The dataset comprised deeply sampled blood TCRbeta repertoires from subjects exposed to, actively infected with, or recovered from COVID-19. A freely available public database, intended as a resource for researchers studying the immune response to SARS-CoV-2, is where the repertoires were released. The samples were drawn from the first 160 participants of the ongoing ImmuneRACE study and from 1,254 subjects provided by 6 global collaborators. A de-identified subject ID, COVID-19 status, age in years and sex were almost always included in the sample metadata. Where available, HLA class I and class II types were obtained from metadata supplied by the sample provider rather than from assay-based typing. Study-level results and caveats: The amount of clinical and demographic metadata varied by source and participant and was provided uncurated.

Collaborating institutions collected whole blood in K2EDTA tubes following their own protocols. For TCRbeta analysis, collaborators shipped samples in one of three forms: frozen whole blood, isolated PBMCs, or DNA extracted from either of those sample types. The immunoSEQ Assay, a bias-controlled multiplex PCR, was used to amplify TCRbeta CDR3 regions from genomic DNA. For the original study's pipeline: Within the assay, amplification of reference gene primers was used to estimate how many nucleated cells each sample contained. To quantify the absolute abundance of each unique TCRbeta CDR3 rearrangement, sequence reads were collapsed and filtered. For each sample, productive Simpson clonality was calculated as the square root of Simpson's diversity index over productive rearrangements. TCRdb stores this immuneACCESS table with in-frame sequences only. Part of the clones is absent; in the studies checked, under half of the shortfall reflects unresolved V genes, and no reason is known for the rest. V and J calls plus clone size are reproduced from that table; the DNA served to infer D and trimming. This sample gives 100,000 to 150,000 clones in total; more than 70% of them show up just once. In total, the top ten clones hold approximately 10% of the sample.

The germline V gene sets CDR1 to SGHRS and CDR2 to YFSETQ. CDR3 length: 15 amino acids, cysteine to phenylalanine. The retained sequence is limited to the CDR3, 45 bases, with the frame set at the first base. Unmatched junction bases come to 6, with V trimmed by 0 bases and J by 8 bases. About this clone itself: The antigen this receptor binds is unknown. No base quality information exists; no much larger clone differs at one position.

The sequence is built from TRBV5-1 and TRBJ2-1; 9 central nucleotides agree with TRBD1. Sequenced input: peripheral blood. This clonotype originated in a man in his forties or fifties with acute or convalescent COVID-19. The sequenced DNA: TGCGCCAGCAGCTTGGAGGGACAGGGATTCGATGAGCAGTTCTTC. This translates into CASSLEGQGFDEQFF.